Listed here are 5 T cell receptor beta chains from one sample, sequenced in a study of blood T cell repertoires in COVID-19. Method: immunoSEQ multiplex PCR; TCRdb's copy keeps in-frame clones and lacks some. This table has some 80,000 clones, roughly 90% appearing once. Sequencing was done on a sample of peripheral blood. The source is a human donor in a cohort sampled during active COVID-19.

The J gene is TRBJ1-5, the V gene TRBV30; D gene unclear. V was cut by 0 bases and J by 5 bases, with 11 bases left in between. CDR1 and CDR2 from the germline V gene are GTSNPN and SVGIG (reference sequence). This CDR3 spans 14 amino acids. The DNA for the CDR3 is TGTGCCTGGAGTGTAAACTCGGTGGATCAGCCCCAGCATTTT. It is translated as CAWSVNSVDQPQHF.

The chain links TRBV6-1 to TRBJ2-7; the D gene is possibly TRBD1 (6 bases). This CDR3 contains 20 residues. CDR1 and CDR2 (germline): MNHNS, SASEGT. Trimming pared 1 base from V and 0 bases from J, leaving 25 bases between. The CDR3 DNA reads as TGTGCCAGCAGTGAAGTCTCTTGGGTGACAGGTCCTAGGAGCTCCTACGAGCAGTACTTC. Its translation is CASSEVSWVTGPRSSYEQYF.

The genes are TRBV28 and TRBJ1-3; tentatively, D is TRBD1 (5 bases). Germline V gene data show CDR1 as MDHEN and CDR2 as SYDVKM. This CDR3 comprises 18 residues. V was clipped by 9 bases and J by 0 bases, with 24 bases between them. The CDR3 DNA is TGTGCCAGACAAGTTTGGACCTATAAGGGGCTCTCTGGAAACACCATATATTTT. It is translated as CARQVWTYKGLSGNTIYF.

This chain joins TRBV7-9 and TRBJ2-1; 14 bases match TRBD2. V shed 3 bases, J shed 9 bases, and the junction held 1 base outside the gene matches. The CDR3 is made up of 14 amino acids. Germline V gene lookup returns CDR1 SEHNR and CDR2 FQNEAQ (reference sequence). The chain's CDR3 is CASSLTSGGGEQFF. CDR3 DNA sequence: TGTGCCAGCAGCTTGACTAGCGGGGGGGGTGAGCAGTTCTTC.

This clone was found a few times. V is TRBV19 and J is TRBJ2-7; D remains ambiguous. The CDR3 is 15 residues long. Germline V gives CDR1 LNHDA, CDR2 SQIVND (reference sequence). V lost 2 bases, J lost 3 bases, and 14 bases lay in between. CDR3 in amino acids: CASSISGSKYYEQYF. The CDR3 DNA reads as TGTGCCAGTAGTATAAGTGGCAGTAAGTACTACGAGCAGTACTTC.